The T cell receptor (beta chain) under discussion was sequenced for a study of CD8 T cells in Susac syndrome. Reverse transcription used roughly 0.5 to 1 ug RNA and random hexamers. An immunoSEQ multiplex PCR generated amplified TCR beta CDR3 products spanning 54 Vbeta and 13 Jbeta. TCRdb reprocessed the immunoSEQ multiplex PCR reads via MiXCR and lists one record per CDR3 protein. The sample lists 150,000 to 200,000 distinct CDR3 sequences, approximately 94% occurring once. A note on this clonotype: Its antigen is not known.

Study conclusions and caveats: It was acknowledged in the study that its TCR sequencing and HLA analysis involved a relatively small number of individuals.

The V end lost 0 bases, the J end lost 0 bases, and 13 bases lay between the germline ends. This CDR3 region has 17 residues. Germline CDR1 and CDR2: SGDLS and YYNGEE. Sequenced material: CD4+ T cells from PBMCs. The rearrangement links TRBV9 to TRBJ1-3; a weak D match, TRBD1 (5 bases). The source of this sequence is a human donor with multiple sclerosis. CDR3 bases: TGTGCCAGCAGCGTAGGCCGAGACAGTGGCTCTGGAAACACCATATATTTT. Translation gives CASSVGRDSGSGNTIYF. Combining the CDR3 with reference TRBV9 and TRBJ1-3 gives the whole variable domain DSGVTQTPKHLITATGQRVTLRCSPRSGDLSVYWYQQSLDQGLQFLIQYYNGEERAKGNILERFSAQQFPDLHSELNLSSLELGDSALYFCASSVGRDSGSGNTIYFGEGSWLTVV.